These 22 T cell receptor beta chains originate from one sample sequenced in a study of blood T cell repertoires in COVID-19. Assay: immunoSEQ multiplex PCR; the TCRdb copy retains only in-frame clones and omits some. The table records roughly 110,000 clones, roughly four fifths of them present only once. The sequencing input was peripheral blood. The receptors were sampled from a human donor in a cohort sampled during active COVID-19.

This sequence joins TRBV28 and TRBJ2-7; D unclear. The CDR3 contains 15 residues. Germline V gene data show CDR1 as MDHEN and CDR2 as SYDVKM. The V end lost 3 bases, the J end lost 1 base, and 13 bases lay between the germline ends. The chain's CDR3 is CASSFRGPTSYEQYF. In DNA, the CDR3 is TGTGCCAGCAGTTTCCGTGGTCCTACTTCCTACGAGCAGTACTTC.

V gene TRBV27 combines with J gene TRBJ2-7, with TRBD2 matching over 7 bases. Per germline, CDR1 MNHEY and CDR2 SMNVEV (reference sequence). V lost 4 bases to trimming and J lost 2 bases; unmatched junction nucleotides: 8. This CDR3 is built from 15 residues. In nucleotides, the CDR3 is TGTGCCAGCAGTTCCCACGGGAGGTTCCCCTACGAGCAGTACTTC. Its protein product is CASSSHGRFPYEQYF.

This clone was seen once. The V and J genes are TRBV24-1 and TRBJ2-1; maybe TRBD2 (6 bases). This CDR3 spans 18 amino acids. Between the trimmed V and J ends, which lost 4 bases and 0 bases, there was a span of 18 bases. Germline CDR1 reads KGHDR; CDR2 reads SFDVKD. CDR3 coding DNA: TGTGCCACCAGTGACAGGCATGATCTGGGGGGCTCCTACAATGAGCAGTTCTTC. Translated: CATSDRHDLGGSYNEQFF.

The chain carries TRBV5-6 and TRBJ1-5; no firm D call. This CDR3 contains 13 residues. Per the germline V gene, CDR1 is SGHDT and CDR2 is YYEEEE. Trimming took off 0 bases at V and 6 bases at J, with 7 bases between the two ends. The CDR3 nucleotides are TGTGCCAGCAGCTTGGGGGCTGCTCAGCCCCAGCATTTT. Translation gives CASSLGAAQPQHF.

This chain connects TRBV27 to TRBJ2-7; possible D gene TRBD1, 6 bases. Trimming shortened V by 1 base and J by 5 bases, and 15 bases separated the two germline ends. The CDR3 sequence is 15 residues long. CDR1 is MNHEY, CDR2 SMNVEV, per germline (reference sequence). CDR3 region: CASSLFGTLSHEQYF. In DNA, the CDR3 is TGTGCCAGCAGTTTATTCGGGACACTGAGCCACGAGCAGTACTTC.

The chain joins TRBV3-1 (or the pseudogene TRBV3-2) to TRBJ2-1; a possible D gene is TRBD1 (6 bases). Per the germline V gene, CDR1 is LGHDT and CDR2 is YNNKEL (reference sequence). V was trimmed by 3 bases and J by 3 bases, leaving 12 bases between them. The CDR3 covers 15 residues. The CDR3 region has the DNA TGTGCCAGCAGCCAGGGACAAAGTGTCTACAATGAGCAGTTCTTC. Its protein is CASSQGQSVYNEQFF.

This clone has a handful of counts. This sequence joins TRBV7-9 and TRBJ1-6; D gene unclear. Trimming took off 1 base at V and 7 bases at J, with 14 bases between the two ends. This CDR3 has 16 residues. Germline loops: CDR1 SEHNR, CDR2 FQNEAQ (reference sequence). The CDR3, as DNA: TGTGCCAGCAGCTTAGAGACATCAACCCTCAATTCACCCCTCCACTTT. This translates into CASSLETSTLNSPLHF.

V is TRBV10-3 and J is TRBJ2-7; no firm D call. This CDR3 has 12 residues. Looked up from germline, CDR1 is ENHRY and CDR2 is SYGVKD. Trimming removed 3 bases at V and 5 bases at J, with 8 bases between. The CDR3 region has the DNA TGTGCCATCAGTGAAGATGGCCACGAGCAGTACTTC. It encodes CAISEDGHEQYF.

V gene TRBV5-1 combines with J gene TRBJ2-1; D may be TRBD2 (6 bases). V lost 4 bases to trimming and J lost 0 bases, with 17 bases between them. The CDR3 is 17 residues long. Germline V gene sequence: CDR1 SGHRS, CDR2 YFSETQ. CDR3 nucleotides: TGCGCCAGCAGCGGGCCGGGACTCCGAAGCTCCTACAATGAGCAGTTCTTC. It specifies CASSGPGLRSSYNEQFF.

This clone was found a few times. The genes are TRBV6-5 and TRBJ2-7, with D perhaps TRBD2 (6 bases). The CDR3 has 14 amino acids. The V gene lost 2 bases and the J gene lost 3 bases, with 11 bases spanning the gap. Germline V gene data show CDR1 as MNHEY and CDR2 as SVGAGI. The CDR3 nucleotides read TGTGCCAGCAGTTACGGGGGAGGTGGCTACGAGCAGTACTTC. Translation gives CASSYGGGGYEQYF.

This chain links TRBV27 with TRBJ2-1, with 7 bases that match TRBD1. Germline loops: CDR1 MNHEY, CDR2 SMNVEV (reference sequence). V lost 7 bases and J lost 3; bases outside the gene matches: 6. The CDR3 consists of 14 residues. CDR3 sequence: CASNPDRDYNEQFF. In DNA form, the CDR3 reads TGTGCCAGCAACCCCGACAGGGACTACAATGAGCAGTTCTTC.

This sequence joins TRBV5-1 and TRBJ1-1; no reliable D call. CDR1 is SGHRS, CDR2 YFSETQ, per germline. The CDR3 totals 12 residues. V lost 3 bases, J lost 2 bases, and 5 bases lay in between. CDR3 in amino acids: CASSSRNTEAFF. CDR3 coding DNA: TGCGCCAGCAGCTCGCGAAACACTGAAGCTTTCTTT.

J is TRBJ2-6 and V is TRBV5-1; tentatively, D is TRBD2 (6 bases). Trimming took off 4 bases at V and 4 bases at J, with 18 bases between the two ends. In germline, CDR1 is SGHRS, CDR2 YFSETQ. This CDR3 comprises 17 residues. The CDR3 loop reads CASSPGALAGGANVLTF. Here the CDR3 DNA reads TGCGCCAGCAGCCCGGGCGCGTTGGCGGGGGGGGCCAACGTCCTGACTTTC.

This clone was picked up one time. The V gene is TRBV5-6, the J gene TRBJ2-2; D might be TRBD1 (6 bases). The length of the CDR3 is 16 residues. The ends were cut back, 4 bases at V and 9 bases at J, with 22 bases in the middle. The V gene's germline CDR1 is SGHDT and CDR2 YYEEEE. CDR3 protein: CASSMSRDTTGRELFF. In DNA form, the CDR3 reads TGTGCCAGCAGCATGTCTCGGGACACTACCGGCCGGGAGCTGTTTTTT.

This clone came up a few times. DNA of the CDR3: TGTGCCAGCTCACCACCGGCTCAACAGGGATCCCTCCACTTT. Amino acids: CASSPPAQQGSLHF. The V call is TRBV18, the J call TRBJ1-6; TRBD1 is a possible D gene (6 bases). This CDR3 contains 14 residues. CDR1 is KGHSH, CDR2 LQKENI, per germline. Trimming took 0 bases from V and 14 from J, leaving 14 bases between them.

The V call is TRBV21-1, the J call TRBJ2-7; the table calls TRBD2, which could not be checked here. TRBV21-1 is listed as a pseudogene. There are 19 residues in the CDR3. The CDR3 DNA is TGTGCCAGCAGCAATTCTAGCGGGAGACAAACAGAGAGCTCCTACGAGCAGTACTTC. Its protein product is CASSNSSGRQTESSYEQYF.

This clone was seen just once. The genes are TRBV6-4 and TRBJ2-1; 10 bases match TRBD2. The J segment lost 15 bases and the V segment lost 0 bases, leaving 5 bases of the junction unmatched. The CDR3 sequence is 13 residues long. Germline-derived CDR1 and CDR2 are MRHNA and SNTAGT. The CDR3: CASSDSLAGVVFF. DNA of the CDR3: TGTGCCAGCAGTGACTCGCTAGCGGGAGTTGTGTTCTTC.

This clone was detected once. This rearrangement joins TRBV24-1 to TRBJ2-3, with D uncertain. V lost 6 bases and J lost 2, with 8 bases in between. Germline CDR1 KGHDR, CDR2 SFDVKD. The CDR3 sequence is 13 residues long. Here the CDR3 DNA reads TGTGCCACCAGTACCAGCGTCACAGATACGCAGTATTTT. This translates into CATSTSVTDTQYF.

This chain connects TRBV5-8 to TRBJ2-2; 8 bases line up with TRBD2. V lost 2 bases to trimming and J lost 10 bases; unmatched junction nucleotides: 10. The CDR3 consists of 15 residues. Germline CDR1 SGHTS, CDR2 YDEGEE. The CDR3 DNA sequence: TGTGCCAGCAGCTTCGGACTAGCAAAAAGTGAGGAGCTGTTTTTT. Encoded protein: CASSFGLAKSEELFF.

The chain is built from TRBV29-1 and TRBJ1-4, with D maybe TRBD1 (6 bases). This CDR3 comprises 12 residues. CDR1 SQVTM and CDR2 ANQGSEA come from the germline V gene. The V gene lost 6 bases and the J gene lost 1 base, with 6 bases spanning the gap. CDR3 region: CSVGGTNEKLFF. For the CDR3, the DNA is TGCAGCGTAGGGGGAACTAATGAAAAACTGTTTTTT. Using reference TRBV29-1 and TRBJ1-4 for the parts outside the CDR3, the full variable domain is SAVISQKPSRDICQRGTSLTIQCQVDSQVTMMFWYRQQPGQSLTLIATANQGSEATYESGFVIDKFPISRPNLTFSTLTVSNMSPEDSSIYLCSVGGTNEKLFFGSGTQLSVL.

V is TRBV2 and J is TRBJ1-2, with TRBD1 matching 7 bases. V dropped 6 bases and J dropped 5; count of bases not matched to a gene: 6. The germline gives CDR1 SNHLY, CDR2 FYNNEI. CDR3 length equals 13 residues. The CDR3 bases are TGTGCCAGCAGCGCTTGGGACAGTTATGGCTACACCTTC. It yields the protein CASSAWDSYGYTF.

The V gene is TRBV5-1, the J gene TRBJ1-1, with D perhaps TRBD1 (6 bases). Trimming took 0 bases from V and 10 from J, leaving 19 bases between them. The CDR3 is made up of 15 amino acids. Germline V gene data show CDR1 as SGHRS and CDR2 as YFSETQ. This CDR3 reads CASSLERTGHGGAFF. The CDR3 bases are TGCGCCAGCAGCTTGGAACGTACAGGGCATGGTGGAGCTTTCTTT.